Sequencing of this TCR beta chain was carried out in a study of regulatory dendritic cells for organ transplantation (dated by TCRdb to about 2017). For the study in its entirety: To make regulatory dendritic cells, monocytes were cultured with vitamin D3 on days 0 and 4 and with IL-10 on day 4. On day 6, LPS was added to the DC cultures so that the response of the DCs to a potent maturation-inducing agent could be evaluated. Before and after allostimulation with regulatory or mature dendritic cells, TCRbeta repertoires were sequenced from sorted naive and memory CD4+ and CD8+ T cells. On the study overall, not on this receptor specifically: Naive CD4+ and CD8+ T cells showed highly diverse repertoires, whereas memory cells were less diverse and memory CD8+ cells were the most oligoclonal. Allostimulation expanded memory CD8+ clones in both subjects, but regulatory dendritic cells appeared to induce more limited expansion than mature dendritic cells. Among the resting subsets, memory CD8+ T cells contained the most alloreactive TCR clonotypes. Only a couple of subjects were sequenced, and the authors noted considerable between-individual heterogeneity in the alloreactive memory CD8+ T cell pool.

Details on this clone: Its antigen remains unidentified. The input lacks base qualities; no much larger clone sits a single base away.

Sorted T cell subsets were CFSE-labeled and co-cultured for 4 to 5 days with allogeneic regulatory or mature dendritic cells at a 1:10 DC:T ratio. FACS was used to sort CD4+ or CD8+ cells into naive T cells (CD45RA+) and memory T cells (CD45RO+). A couple of healthy control subjects provided the T cells used for TCR sequencing. Genomic DNA was extracted with the Qiagen DNeasy Blood & Tissue Kit. V is cut back by 6 bases and J by 3 bases, with 6 bases in the junction unmatched. The CDR3 runs 16 residues from the cysteine to the phenylalanine. Only the CDR3 region is kept as DNA, spanning 48 bases read in frame from base 1. CDR1 and CDR2, per the germline V gene (reference sequence), are LNHDA and SQIVND. TCRbeta CDR3 regions were amplified by multiplexed two-step PCR using Vbeta-specific forward primers and Jbeta-specific reverse primers. Through the immunoSEQ service, TCRbeta libraries were sequenced on an Illumina instrument. Per the source publication's procedure: IMGT annotation was used to assign V, D and J genes, and synthetic CDR3 analogues were used to correct counts for multiplex PCR bias. In the immunoSEQ Analyzer, repertoire clonality was calculated as one minus the normalized Shannon entropy. Clonal expansion was defined using Fisher's exact test with Benjamini-Hochberg false discovery rate control and a two-tailed threshold of P<0.01. TCRdb's version of the immuneACCESS table is confined to in-frame rearrangements and falls short of the full clone set. An unresolved V gene accounts for under half of the shortfall where checked; the remainder is of unknown origin. V, J and clone size are those of that table, while D and trimming were read from the DNA. This sample holds roughly 12,000 clones; approximately 75% were observed only once. The leading ten clones occupy approximately 0.98% of the sample.

The V and J segments used are TRBV19 and TRBJ2-1; 12 bases in between match TRBD2. The clonotype comes from a human donor in good health. Sequencing input: naive CD8+ T cells from blood cultured with regulatory dendritic cells. The intended sense of this specimen's cell subset or site label: CD45RA+ naive T cells. Here is the DNA: TGTGCCAGTAGCCCGACTAGCGGGGGCCACTACAATGAGCAGTTCTTC. This yields the protein CASSPTSGGHYNEQFF.